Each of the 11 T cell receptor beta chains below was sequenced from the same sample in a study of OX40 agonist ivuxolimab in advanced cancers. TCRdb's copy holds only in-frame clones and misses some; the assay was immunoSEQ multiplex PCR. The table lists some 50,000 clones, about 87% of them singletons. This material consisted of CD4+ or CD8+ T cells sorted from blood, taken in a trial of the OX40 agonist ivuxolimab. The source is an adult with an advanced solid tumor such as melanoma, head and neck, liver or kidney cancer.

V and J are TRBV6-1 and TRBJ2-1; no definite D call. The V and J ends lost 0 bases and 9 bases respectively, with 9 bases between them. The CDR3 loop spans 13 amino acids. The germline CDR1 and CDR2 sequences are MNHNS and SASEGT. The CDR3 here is CASSEARQGEQFF. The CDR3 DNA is TGTGCCAGCAGTGAAGCGAGGCAAGGTGAGCAGTTCTTC.

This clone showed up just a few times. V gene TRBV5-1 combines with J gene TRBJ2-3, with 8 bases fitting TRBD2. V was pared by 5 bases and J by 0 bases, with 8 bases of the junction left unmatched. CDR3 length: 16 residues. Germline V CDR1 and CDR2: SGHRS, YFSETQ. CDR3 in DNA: TGCGCCAGCAGTGGGGTAGCGGGGACTAGCACAGATACGCAGTATTTT. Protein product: CASSGVAGTSTDTQYF. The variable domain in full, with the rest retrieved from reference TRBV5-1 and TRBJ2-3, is KAGVTQTPRYLIKTRGQQVTLSCSPISGHRSVSWYQQTPGQGLQFLFEYFSETQRNKGNFPGRFSGRQFSNSRSEMNVSTLELGDSALYLCASSGVAGTSTDTQYFGPGTRLTVL.

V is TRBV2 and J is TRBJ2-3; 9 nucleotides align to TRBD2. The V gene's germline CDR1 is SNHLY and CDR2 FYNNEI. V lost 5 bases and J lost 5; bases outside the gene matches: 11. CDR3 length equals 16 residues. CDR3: CASSKAGGPFRDTQYF. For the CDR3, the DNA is TGTGCCAGCAGTAAGGCGGGGGGGCCTTTTCGAGATACGCAGTATTTT.

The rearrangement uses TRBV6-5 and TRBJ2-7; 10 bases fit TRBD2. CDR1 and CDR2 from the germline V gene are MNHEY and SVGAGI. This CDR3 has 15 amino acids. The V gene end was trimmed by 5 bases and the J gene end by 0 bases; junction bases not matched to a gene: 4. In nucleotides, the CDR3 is TGTGCCAGCAGTACGACTAGCGGGTACTCCTACGAGCAGTACTTC. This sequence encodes CASSTTSGYSYEQYF.

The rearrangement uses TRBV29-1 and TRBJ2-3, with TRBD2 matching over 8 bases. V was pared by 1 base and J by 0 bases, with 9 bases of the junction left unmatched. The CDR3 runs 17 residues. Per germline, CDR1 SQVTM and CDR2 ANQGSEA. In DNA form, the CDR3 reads TGCAGCGTTGAAGTTGGCCGGGTAGCGGGGAGCACAGATACGCAGTATTTT. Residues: CSVEVGRVAGSTDTQYF.

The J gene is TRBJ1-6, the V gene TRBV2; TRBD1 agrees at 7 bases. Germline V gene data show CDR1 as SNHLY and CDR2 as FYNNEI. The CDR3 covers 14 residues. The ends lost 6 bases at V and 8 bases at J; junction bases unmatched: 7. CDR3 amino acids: CASRQGFGDSPLHF. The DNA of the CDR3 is TGTGCCAGCAGACAGGGGTTTGGCGATTCACCCCTCCACTTT.

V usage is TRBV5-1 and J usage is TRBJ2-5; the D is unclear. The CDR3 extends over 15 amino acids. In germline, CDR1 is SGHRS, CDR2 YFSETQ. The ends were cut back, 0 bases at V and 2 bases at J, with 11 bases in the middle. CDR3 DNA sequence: TGCGCCAGCAGCTTGGTAACAGCACCGCAAGAGACCCAGTACTTC. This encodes CASSLVTAPQETQYF.

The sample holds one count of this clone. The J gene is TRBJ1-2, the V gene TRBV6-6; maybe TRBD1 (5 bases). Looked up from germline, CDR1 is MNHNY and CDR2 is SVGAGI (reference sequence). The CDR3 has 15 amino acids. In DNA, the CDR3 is TGTGCTTCAACTCACCAGGGAAAGATGGCGTATGGCTACACCTTC. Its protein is CASTHQGKMAYGYTF.

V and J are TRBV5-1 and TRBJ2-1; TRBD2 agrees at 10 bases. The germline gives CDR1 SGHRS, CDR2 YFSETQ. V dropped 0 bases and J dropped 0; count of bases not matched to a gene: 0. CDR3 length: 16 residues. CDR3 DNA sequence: TGCGCCAGCAGCTTGGTAGCGGGGGGCTCCTACAATGAGCAGTTCTTC. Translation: CASSLVAGGSYNEQFF.

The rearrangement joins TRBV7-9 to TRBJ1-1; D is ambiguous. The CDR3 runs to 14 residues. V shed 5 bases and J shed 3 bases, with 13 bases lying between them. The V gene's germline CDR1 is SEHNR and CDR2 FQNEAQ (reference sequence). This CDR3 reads CASSPPYRDTEAFF. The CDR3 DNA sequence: TGTGCCAGCAGCCCCCCGTACCGGGACACTGAAGCTTTCTTT. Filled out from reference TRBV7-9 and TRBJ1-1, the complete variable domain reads DTGVSQNPRHKITKRGQNVTFRCDPISEHNRLYWYRQTLGQGPEFLTYFQNEAQLEKSRLLSDRFSAERPKGSFSTLEIQRTEQGDSAMYLCASSPPYRDTEAFFGQGTRLTVV.

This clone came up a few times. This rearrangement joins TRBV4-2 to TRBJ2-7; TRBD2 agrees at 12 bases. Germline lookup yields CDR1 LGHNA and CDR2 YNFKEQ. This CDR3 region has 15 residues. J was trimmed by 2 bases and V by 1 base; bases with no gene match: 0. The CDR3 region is CASSQGLAGAYEQYF. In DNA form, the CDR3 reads TGTGCCAGCAGCCAAGGACTAGCGGGAGCCTACGAGCAGTACTTC.